This T cell receptor beta chain is drawn from a study of OX40 agonist ivuxolimab in advanced cancers. General study results and limits: Blood T cells, both CD4+ and CD8+, expanded clonally by week 6 at 0.1 to 3.0 mg/kg. There were, on average, more expanded clones in CD8+ T cells than in CD4+.

This clone was picked up a small number of times. The antigen is not known. Trimming removed 5 bases from V and 2 bases from J; junction bases left unmatched: 6. The CDR3 runs to 15 residues. The germline V gene has CDR1 LNHDA and CDR2 SQIVND (reference sequence). Profiled with immunoSEQ multiplex PCR; TCRdb holds only in-frame clones, not every one. Among 65,000 to 95,000 clones listed, roughly 84% were seen once. The source was CD4+ or CD8+ T cells sorted from blood, collected in a trial of the OX40 agonist ivuxolimab. This sequence originates from an adult with an advanced solid tumor such as melanoma, head and neck, liver or kidney cancer. The chain combines TRBV19 with TRBJ1-2, with 9 bases that match TRBD1. CDR3 nucleotide sequence: TGTGCCAGTAGTGTGCGACAGGGGGAAAACTATGGCTACACCTTC. It codes for CASSVRQGENYGYTF.